This TCR beta chain emerged from a study of blood T cell repertoires in COVID-19. On the study more broadly: The United States, Italy and Spain supplied acute and convalescent COVID-19 samples.

The study recruited exposed participants who had met a COVID-19 case within 2 weeks before entry. In the original processing: Using reference gene primer amplification, nucleated cell counts were estimated. This table comes from immunoSEQ multiplex PCR, and its TCRdb copy is limited to in-frame clones, with some not included. That table furnishes V, J and clone size, whereas the DNA furnished D and trimming. Of approximately 300,000 clones listed, around 84% are singletons. Trimming removed 8 bases from V and 8 bases from J, with 15 bases in between. The CDR3 runs to 13 residues. The sample consisted of PBMCs or T cells enriched from blood (not recorded which). This rearrangement joins TRBV12-3 or TRBV12-4 to TRBJ1-4; weak D call: TRBD1 (6 bases). This receptor was taken from a woman under 40 who had been exposed to COVID-19. CDR3 sequence reads: CASAGQLLEKLFF. DNA of the CDR3: TGTGCCAGCGCCGGACAGCTGTTGGAAAAACTGTTTTTT.